The 24 T cell receptor beta chains below come from one sample, sequenced in a study of blood T cell repertoires in COVID-19. Repertoires were generated with immunoSEQ multiplex PCR, while TCRdb's copy carries only in-frame clones and drops some. The data hold about 81,000 clones, with roughly four fifths observed a single time. Source material: peripheral blood. These receptor sequences come from a man aged 60 to 75 with acute or convalescent COVID-19.

The V and J genes are TRBV7-8 and TRBJ1-2, with D unclear. The CDR3 is 13 residues long. CDR1 and CDR2 (germline): SGHVS, FQNEAQ. V dropped 2 bases and J dropped 8 bases, with 12 bases sitting between them. CDR3 coding DNA: TGTGCCAGCAGCTTAACCGAAGGAGCCGGCTACACCTTC. It yields the protein CASSLTEGAGYTF.

The chain carries TRBV28 and TRBJ1-4; 10 nucleotides line up with TRBD1. V lost 11 bases to trimming and J lost 7 bases; unmatched junction nucleotides: 10. The CDR3 length is 14 residues. The germline gives CDR1 MDHEN, CDR2 SYDVKM. CDR3 sequence: CAASTTGGSEKLFF. CDR3 sequence (DNA): TGTGCCGCCTCTACGACAGGGGGCAGTGAAAAACTGTTTTTT.

The chain employs TRBV14 and TRBJ2-7; TRBD2 matches 8 bases. CDR3 length equals 15 residues. CDR1 SGHDN and CDR2 FVKESK come from the germline V gene. Trimming removed 4 bases from V and 5 bases from J; junction bases left unmatched: 10. The CDR3 loop is CASSPQSGRANEQYF. In DNA, the CDR3 is TGTGCCAGCAGCCCGCAGAGCGGGAGAGCTAACGAGCAGTACTTC.

Only a few counts were recorded for this clone. V and J are TRBV12-3 or TRBV12-4 and TRBJ2-2; no clear D gene. V was shortened by 7 bases and J by 1 base, with 7 bases between the two germline ends. This CDR3 contains 13 residues. CDR3: CASIGLNTGELFF. DNA of the CDR3: TGTGCCAGCATCGGTCTGAACACCGGGGAGCTGTTTTTT.

The chain joins TRBV7-2 to TRBJ1-4; no clear D. The CDR3 runs 15 residues. V lost 5 bases and J lost 8, with 18 bases in between. Germline V gene sequence: CDR1 SGHTA, CDR2 FQGNSA. The CDR3 nucleotides read TGTGCCAGCAGCCGGCTAGCGACTCCGGGGGAAAAACTGTTTTTT. Its translation: CASSRLATPGEKLFF. Filled out from reference TRBV7-2 and TRBJ1-4, the complete variable domain reads GAGVSQSPSNKVTEKGKDVELRCDPISGHTALYWYRQSLGQGLEFLIYFQGNSAPDKSGLPSDRFSAERTGGSVSTLTIQRTQQEDSAVYLCASSRLATPGEKLFFGSGTQLSVL.

The CDR3 region has the DNA TGTGCCAGCGCCGACAGGGGGCTCTTTGGCTACACCTTC. This codes for CASADRGLFGYTF. The chain links TRBV2 to TRBJ1-2, with 10 nucleotides matching TRBD1. This CDR3 has 13 residues. Germline V CDR1 and CDR2: SNHLY, FYNNEI. The V segment lost 8 bases and the J segment 7 bases; nucleotides outside the gene matches: 7.

The chain uses TRBV7-9 and TRBJ1-1; 7 nucleotides line up with TRBD1. The germline gives CDR1 SEHNR, CDR2 FQNEAQ (reference sequence). Trimming cost V 4 bases and J 1 base; bases outside gene matches: 3. The CDR3 is 14 amino acids. The CDR3 nucleotides read TGTGCCAGCAGCTCAACAGGGGAGAACACTGAAGCTTTCTTT. Translating gives CASSSTGENTEAFF.

This chain connects TRBV19 to TRBJ2-1, with TRBD2 as a possible D gene (6 bases). The CDR3 has 15 amino acids. Trimming removed 3 bases from V and 7 bases from J, with 16 bases in between. Per germline, CDR1 LNHDA and CDR2 SQIVND (reference sequence). The CDR3 nucleotides are TGTGCCAGTAGTATGGCCGGGGGAGGTTGGAATGAGCAGTTCTTC. Protein: CASSMAGGGWNEQFF.

This clone was observed a few times. The V and J genes are TRBV27 and TRBJ1-6, with 7 bases identical to TRBD1. Trimming at V came to 5 bases and at J to 0 bases, leaving 10 bases not matched to a gene. The CDR3 is 18 residues long. Germline CDR1 and CDR2: MNHEY and SMNVEV (reference sequence). The CDR3: CASSPDRALSSYNSPLHF. As DNA, the CDR3 is TGTGCCAGCAGTCCAGACAGGGCTCTCAGCTCCTATAATTCACCCCTCCACTTT.

CDR3 sequence: CATSREPTGQETQYF. In DNA, the CDR3 is TGTGCCACCAGCAGAGAGCCGACAGGGCAAGAGACCCAGTACTTC. V gene TRBV15 combines with J gene TRBJ2-5; 7 bases line up with TRBD1. Germline CDR1 is LNHNV and CDR2 is YYDKDF (reference sequence). V lost 0 bases and J lost 2; bases outside the gene matches: 3. This CDR3 comprises 15 residues.

The V call is TRBV23-1, the J call TRBJ2-7; TRBD1 matches 9 bases. TRBV23-1 is treated as an ORF (open reading frame) with a function not yet certain. V lost 6 bases to trimming and J lost 1 base; unmatched junction nucleotides: 10. The CDR3 covers 16 residues. CDR3 bases: TGCGCCAGCAGCCCCCCCCTGGGACAGGGTTCCTACGAGCAGTACTTC. It codes for CASSPPLGQGSYEQYF.

The CDR3 reads CASSFLRPGQFYYEQYF. CDR3 sequence (DNA): TGTGCCAGCAGCTTCCTCCGCCCGGGACAGTTTTACTACGAGCAGTACTTC. This rearrangement joins TRBV5-6 to TRBJ2-7; 7 positions match TRBD1. Trimming cost V 2 bases and J 3 bases; bases outside gene matches: 14. From germline, CDR1 is SGHDT and CDR2 YYEEEE. This CDR3 spans 17 amino acids.

This sequence joins TRBV5-5 and TRBJ2-1; TRBD2 aligns across 9 bases. Germline V gives CDR1 SGHKS, CDR2 YYEKEE (reference sequence). CDR3 size: 16 residues. V gave up 2 bases and J gave up 2 bases; unmatched junction bases: 5. This chain's CDR3 is CASSLGLALAYNEQFF. The CDR3 bases are TGTGCCAGCAGCTTAGGACTAGCGCTCGCCTACAATGAGCAGTTCTTC.

The V call is TRBV27, the J call TRBJ2-2, with D possibly being TRBD2 (5 bases). This CDR3 has 15 amino acids. V was shortened by 2 bases and J by 0 bases, with 7 bases between the two germline ends. Per the germline V gene, CDR1 is MNHEY and CDR2 is SMNVEV (reference sequence). In DNA form, the CDR3 reads TGTGCCAGCAGTTTAACCGGGACGAACACCGGGGAGCTGTTTTTT. Amino acids: CASSLTGTNTGELFF.

The chain joins TRBV27 to TRBJ1-4; 8 nucleotides agree with TRBD1. Germline CDR1 is MNHEY and CDR2 is SMNVEV (reference sequence). This CDR3 contains 15 residues. Losses at the gene ends were 5 bases for V and 4 bases for J; bases not matched to a gene: 6. CDR3 in amino acids: CASSPGTGLNEKLFF. In nucleotides, the CDR3 is TGTGCCAGCAGTCCCGGGACAGGCCTTAATGAAAAACTGTTTTTT.

This rearrangement joins TRBV7-8 to TRBJ2-7; 8 bases are a match to TRBD1. CDR3 length equals 15 residues. Trimming at V came to 5 bases and at J to 3 bases, leaving 9 bases not matched to a gene. CDR1 is SGHVS, CDR2 FQNEAQ, per germline. The CDR3 loop reads CASSPRQGWDYEQYF. DNA of the CDR3: TGTGCCAGCAGCCCCCGACAGGGGTGGGACTACGAGCAGTACTTC. The full variable domain, with the rest looked up from reference TRBV7-8 and TRBJ2-7, is GAGVSQSPRYKVAKRGQDVALRCDPISGHVSLFWYQQALGQGPEFLTYFQNEAQLDKSGLPSDRFFAERPEGSVSTLKIQRTQQEDSAVYLCASSPRQGWDYEQYFGPGTRLTVT.

This clone was recorded a few times. This chain's CDR3 is CASSLDGSGNQPQHF. The CDR3 bases are TGTGCCAGCAGCTTAGATGGTTCGGGGAATCAGCCCCAGCATTTT. The V call is TRBV7-9, the J call TRBJ1-5; D is unresolved. The CDR3 runs 15 residues. V dropped 1 base and J dropped 4 bases, with 11 bases sitting between them. Germline assignment: CDR1 SEHNR and CDR2 FQNEAQ (reference sequence).

CDR3 loop: CATSDPGTDPGELFF. The CDR3 nucleotides are TGTGCCACCAGTGACCCTGGGACAGACCCCGGGGAGCTGTTTTTT. V usage is TRBV24-1 and J usage is TRBJ2-2; 7 bases align to TRBD1. This CDR3 is built from 15 residues. Per germline, CDR1 KGHDR and CDR2 SFDVKD. With 4 bases clipped from V and 6 bases from J, the junction kept 7 bases outside the gene matches.

This clone was detected only once. The J gene is TRBJ1-1, the V gene TRBV4-1, with 8 bases lining up with TRBD1. V shed 3 bases, J shed 1 base, and the junction held 4 bases outside the gene matches. The CDR3 extends over 15 amino acids. Germline V gene data show CDR1 as MGHRA and CDR2 as YSYEKL. As DNA, the CDR3 is TGCGCCAGCAGCCATGACAGGGGTGGGAACACTGAAGCTTTCTTT. Protein sequence: CASSHDRGGNTEAFF.

The genes are TRBV19 and TRBJ1-2; possibly TRBD1 for D (5 bases). Germline CDR1 and CDR2: LNHDA and SQIVND (reference sequence). V was shortened by 7 bases and J by 2 bases, with 14 bases between the two germline ends. The CDR3 covers 14 residues. The CDR3, as DNA: TGTGCCAGTACCCTTGGGCAGGGCAACTATGGCTACACCTTC. Its protein product is CASTLGQGNYGYTF.

The chain has TRBV10-3 and TRBJ1-6; TRBD1 matches 9 bases. Trimming at V came to 3 bases and at J to 9 bases, leaving 12 bases not matched to a gene. Germline assignment: CDR1 ENHRY and CDR2 SYGVKD. CDR3 length: 17 amino acids. The CDR3 reads CAISELPPDRGSSPLHF. The DNA for the CDR3 is TGTGCCATCAGTGAACTCCCCCCGGACAGGGGCTCTTCACCCCTCCACTTT.

The J gene is TRBJ2-1, the V gene TRBV7-6; 10 nucleotides line up with TRBD1. CDR3 length: 15 residues. Germline CDR1 and CDR2: SGHVS and FNYEAQ. V lost 5 bases, J lost 5 bases, and 6 bases stayed unmatched. The CDR3 sequence is CASSPPGQGNNEQFF. In DNA form, the CDR3 reads TGTGCCAGCAGCCCGCCGGGACAGGGGAACAATGAGCAGTTCTTC. Full variable domain (rest looked up from reference TRBV7-6 and TRBJ2-1): GAGVSQSPRYKVTKRGQDVALRCDPISGHVSLYWYRQALGQGPEFLTYFNYEAQQDKSGLPNDRFSAERPEGSISTLTIQRTEQRDSAMYRCASSPPGQGNNEQFFGPGTRLTVL.

This chain connects TRBV9 to TRBJ2-5; 10 positions match TRBD2. With V trimmed by 2 bases and J by 4 bases, 5 bases remained unmatched. Per germline, CDR1 SGDLS and CDR2 YYNGEE. The CDR3 sequence is 15 residues long. CDR3 DNA: TGTGCCAGCAGCGTCCAGCGGGGGGGCGGAGAGACCCAGTACTTC. Residues: CASSVQRGGGETQYF.

The rearrangement links TRBV5-4 to TRBJ2-7; 9 bases are a match to TRBD2. The germline V gene encodes CDR1 SGHNT and CDR2 YYREEE (reference sequence). The CDR3 has 14 residues. V dropped 4 bases and J dropped 5; count of bases not matched to a gene: 7. The CDR3 DNA is TGTGCCAGCAGCCCGGCGGGAGGGGTGGACGAGCAGTACTTC. Translation gives CASSPAGGVDEQYF. Filled out from reference TRBV5-4 and TRBJ2-7, the complete variable domain reads ETGVTQSPTHLIKTRGQQVTLRCSSQSGHNTVSWYQQALGQGPQFIFQYYREEENGRGNFPPRFSGLQFPNYSSELNVNALELDDSALYLCASSPAGGVDEQYFGPGTRLTVT.